The next 17 T cell receptor beta chains were all read from a single sample in a study of blood T cell repertoires in COVID-19. Only in-frame clones appear in the TCRdb table, and some are missing; sequencing was by immunoSEQ multiplex PCR. The sample has 380,000 or so clones; 89% are singletons. The sequencing input was peripheral blood. The receptor set was obtained from a man aged 35 to 55 with acute or convalescent COVID-19.

This chain uses TRBV7-9 with TRBJ2-7; D might be TRBD2 (5 bases). Germline assignment: CDR1 SEHNR and CDR2 FQNEAQ (reference sequence). This CDR3 comprises 13 residues. V shed 5 bases and J shed 5 bases, with 13 bases lying between them. The CDR3: CASSPTGVHEQYF. CDR3 bases: TGTGCCAGCAGCCCGACCGGGGTCCACGAGCAGTACTTC.

A note on this clone: At one of its ends the junction is not consistent with the germline gene, which may arise from a read error. V and J are TRBV3-1 (or the pseudogene TRBV3-2) and TRBJ1-1; D gene uncertain. From germline, CDR1 is LGHDT and CDR2 YNNKEL (reference sequence). This CDR3 region has 13 residues. The CDR3: CASSQDPNTEAFF. The CDR3, as DNA: TGTGCCAGCAGCCAAGATCCCAACACCGAAGCTTTCTTT.

The rearrangement links TRBV7-9 to TRBJ2-7; the D gene is possibly TRBD2 (5 bases). This CDR3 is 14 amino acids long. In germline, CDR1 is SEHNR, CDR2 FQNEAQ (reference sequence). Trimming pared 1 base from V and 0 bases from J, leaving 7 bases between. The CDR3 protein is CASSLDGISYEQYF. The CDR3, as DNA: TGTGCCAGCAGCTTAGACGGGATCTCCTACGAGCAGTACTTC. The full variable domain, completed using reference TRBV7-9 and TRBJ2-7, is DTGVSQNPRHKITKRGQNVTFRCDPISEHNRLYWYRQTLGQGPEFLTYFQNEAQLEKSRLLSDRFSAERPKGSFSTLEIQRTEQGDSAMYLCASSLDGISYEQYFGPGTRLTVT.

The rearrangement joins TRBV10-3 to TRBJ1-2, with a tentative D call TRBD1 (5 bases). The germline CDR1 and CDR2 sequences are ENHRY and SYGVKD. The CDR3 totals 15 residues. V lost 3 bases and J lost 7, with 18 bases in between. The CDR3 region has the DNA TGTGCCATCAGTGACCCGGGGGACGGATTCATTGGCTACACCTTC. It specifies CAISDPGDGFIGYTF.

This chain connects TRBV14 to TRBJ2-3; no clear D. CDR1 SGHDN and CDR2 FVKESK come from the germline V gene. The CDR3 spans 12 residues. V was clipped by 4 bases and J by 5 bases, with 7 bases between them. The CDR3 is CASSPTGDTQYF. The CDR3 region has the DNA TGTGCCAGCAGCCCGACTGGAGATACGCAGTATTTT. Supplemented by reference TRBV14 and TRBJ2-3, the full variable domain reads EAGVTQFPSHSVIEKGQTVTLRCDPISGHDNLYWYRRVMGKEIKFLLHFVKESKQDESGMPNNRFLAERTGGTYSTLKVQPAELEDSGVYFCASSPTGDTQYFGPGTRLTVL.

This chain connects TRBV7-9 to TRBJ2-7; D possibly corresponds to TRBD2 (6 bases). Germline-derived CDR1 and CDR2 are SEHNR and FQNEAQ (reference sequence). Trimming cost V 4 bases and J 0 bases, with 13 bases left between them. The CDR3 totals 15 residues. The CDR3 is CASSSGTGYSYEQYF. The CDR3 region has the DNA TGTGCCAGCAGCTCCGGGACTGGATACTCCTACGAGCAGTACTTC.

The chain has TRBV19 and TRBJ1-2; D remains unclear. The CDR3 is 13 residues long. The germline V gene encodes CDR1 LNHDA and CDR2 SQIVND (reference sequence). V lost 6 bases and J lost 1, with 9 bases in between. CDR3 coding DNA: TGTGCCAGTAGGGGGAGGAGTAACTATGGCTACACCTTC. Translation gives CASRGRSNYGYTF.

J is TRBJ1-2 and V is TRBV28; weak D call: TRBD1 (6 bases). V lost 5 bases and J 7 bases, leaving 20 bases between the germline ends. Germline values: CDR1 MDHEN, CDR2 SYDVKM. CDR3 length: 15 amino acids. The CDR3 spells CASSLTGFQSVGYTF. The CDR3 coding sequence is TGTGCCAGCAGTCTAACAGGGTTTCAGTCAGTTGGCTACACCTTC.

The J gene is TRBJ2-7, the V gene TRBV5-5; TRBD2 aligns across 11 bases. V shed 3 bases, J shed 2 bases, and the junction held 4 bases outside the gene matches. The length of the CDR3 is 15 residues. Germline values: CDR1 SGHKS, CDR2 YYEKEE (reference sequence). In DNA, the CDR3 is TGTGCCAGCAGCTACGCTAGCGGGAGGACCTACGAGCAGTACTTC. It translates to CASSYASGRTYEQYF.

This clone was detected once. J is TRBJ1-3 and V is TRBV11-2; no clear D gene. CDR3 length equals 14 residues. Germline V gene lookup returns CDR1 SGHAT and CDR2 FQNNGV. Trimming pared 3 bases from V and 0 bases from J, leaving 6 bases between. Here the CDR3 reads CASSLGRSGNTIYF. CDR3 DNA sequence: TGTGCCAGCAGCTTGGGCCGCTCTGGAAACACCATATATTTT. The full variable domain, with the rest looked up from reference TRBV11-2 and TRBJ1-3, is EAGVAQSPRYKIIEKRQSVAFWCNPISGHATLYWYQQILGQGPKLLIQFQNNGVVDDSQLPKDRFSAERLKGVDSTLKIQPAKLEDSAVYLCASSLGRSGNTIYFGEGSWLTVV.

This clone was recorded once. The chain couples TRBV27 to TRBJ1-3; 10 positions agree with TRBD1. CDR1 and CDR2 (germline): MNHEY, SMNVEV (reference sequence). This CDR3 spans 15 amino acids. Losses at the gene ends were 7 bases for V and 4 bases for J; bases not matched to a gene: 7. CDR3 nucleotide sequence: TGTGCCAGCACGAACCGGGACAGGGGAGGAAACACCATATATTTT. It codes for CASTNRDRGGNTIYF.

The CDR3 DNA reads as TGTGCCAGCAGTACTGCTAGCACAGATACGCAGTATTTT. Translating gives CASSTASTDTQYF. V is TRBV27 and J is TRBJ2-3; unclear D gene. Trimming removed 5 bases at V and 0 bases at J, with 6 bases between. The CDR3 sequence is 13 residues long. CDR1 MNHEY and CDR2 SMNVEV come from the germline V gene (reference sequence).

This chain connects TRBV7-8 to TRBJ2-3; 7 bases align to TRBD1. Trimming cost V 5 bases and J 1 base; bases outside gene matches: 9. Germline-derived CDR1 and CDR2 are SGHVS and FQNEAQ. The CDR3 totals 16 residues. As DNA, the CDR3 is TGTGCCAGCAGCCAGGGACAGACCATCCGCACAGATACGCAGTATTTT. It is translated as CASSQGQTIRTDTQYF.

The V gene is TRBV24-1, the J gene TRBJ1-3, with a tentative D call TRBD1 (6 bases). The CDR3 runs to 17 residues. The germline V gene has CDR1 KGHDR and CDR2 SFDVKD. Trimming stripped 1 base from V and 0 bases from J, with 12 bases between. The CDR3 is CATSDLRQGNSGNTIYF. The CDR3 nucleotides read TGTGCCACCAGTGATTTACGTCAGGGGAACTCTGGAAACACCATATATTTT.

This clone came up once. This chain joins TRBV9 and TRBJ2-3; the match to TRBD2 covers 10 bases. The trim removed 0 bases at V and 2 bases at J, leaving 3 bases unmatched. The CDR3 is 16 amino acids. Germline lookup yields CDR1 SGDLS and CDR2 YYNGEE. CDR3 protein: CASSVGTSGFTDTQYF. The CDR3 bases are TGTGCCAGCAGCGTAGGGACTAGCGGTTTCACAGATACGCAGTATTTT.

The chain has TRBV27 and TRBJ1-1; 8 positions agree with TRBD1. The germline V gene has CDR1 MNHEY and CDR2 SMNVEV (reference sequence). Trimming took 4 bases from V and 1 from J; bases not matched to a gene: 2. CDR3 length: 14 amino acids. CDR3 amino acids: CASSSGQGNTEAFF. CDR3 nucleotide sequence: TGTGCCAGCAGTTCCGGACAGGGGAACACTGAAGCTTTCTTT.

The chain links TRBV12-3 or TRBV12-4 to TRBJ2-7; D unresolved. The CDR3 consists of 13 residues. Trimming left V 6 bases short and J 1 base short, with 10 bases between. CDR3 coding DNA: TGTGCCAGCAGCCACCCTAGGTCCTACGAGCAGTACTTC. As protein: CASSHPRSYEQYF.